These T cell receptor beta chains were read from a single sample in a study of human T cells and chemical hapten exposure. MiXCR, run by TCRdb on the RACE reads, gives a single entry per CDR3 protein. Among about 380,000 distinct CDR3 sequences listed, approximately 5.1% were seen once. The sample was whole blood, taken in connection with sensitization to the hapten diphenylcyclopropenone (DPC). These receptors were taken from a woman aged 45-65 years with alopecia areata. Some clones in this sample may be carry-over from other donors' samples. The CDR3 runs from the conserved cysteine through the conserved F or W. Each record gives: J gene, V gene, clone size, D gene, CDR3 protein. The D gene is left open where the match is weak. Size tells how often a clone was seen (once, few, many) or the class of an expanded clone, and some rows leave it out.

TRBJ2-2 TRBV6-5 few TRBD2 CASSRTSGSTGELFF
TRBJ2-3 TRBV29-1 many NA CSVGMVADTQYF
TRBJ1-2 TRBV6-1 NA TRBD1 CASSVSTGGDGYTF
TRBJ1-2 TRBV4-3 NA NA CASSHIQGEAYGYTF
TRBJ1-1 TRBV25-1 NA NA CASSALKGQYTETFF
TRBJ2-7 TRBV11-2 few NA CASSLGQTYKQYF
TRBJ2-1 TRBV6-2/TRBV6-3 few TRBD2 CASSYPGRGGRDEQFF
TRBJ1-1 TRBV6-5 many TRBD1 CASRRTGAEAFF
TRBJ1-3 TRBV20-1 many TRBD1 CSALDRYSGNTIYF
TRBJ1-5 TRBV7-8 many TRBD1 CASSLAVGTVSNQPQHF
TRBJ1-1 TRBV6-2/TRBV6-3 many NA CASSSTGTGEAFF
TRBJ1-1 TRBV29-1 many NA CSVSYRALRRTEAFF
TRBJ2-3 TRBV10-3 NA NA CAISQISTDTQYF
TRBJ2-5 TRBV12-3/TRBV12-4 many TRBD2 CASSFLSGRRETQYF
TRBJ1-1 TRBV29-1 many NA CSVVEVIEAFF
TRBJ1-2 TRBV7-2 NA NA CASSSGGGRANYGYTF
TRBJ1-6 TRBV6-5 few NA CASSYSPGQESPLHF
TRBJ2-7 TRBV29-1 NA TRBD2 CSVILAGTYEQYF
TRBJ2-7 TRBV2 few TRBD2 CASSVGLAGEEQYF
TRBJ2-2 TRBV20-1 many NA CSAPSNTGELFF
TRBJ1-3 TRBV13 few NA CASSPDFLSGNTIYF
TRBJ2-2 TRBV20-1 many NA CSASSIRGGELFF
TRBJ1-1 TRBV5-6 few NA CASSLPANTEAFF
TRBJ2-7 TRBV20-1 NA TRBD1 CSASRPGQGGPYEQYF
TRBJ2-3 TRBV5-4 many NA CASSLDSTDTQYF
TRBJ2-7 TRBV20-1 NA TRBD2 CSALGTSGRWEQYF
TRBJ2-3 TRBV29-1 NA NA CSVTTSTSTDTQYF
TRBJ2-7 TRBV6-5 many NA CASSLTRQYEQYF
TRBJ1-1 TRBV13 NA NA CASSLARATRIEAFF
TRBJ1-3 TRBV20-1 many NA CSARGEGKAGNTIYF
TRBJ1-2 TRBV6-1 many NA CASSEDRLRGYTF
TRBJ1-2 TRBV21-1 many NA CASSKKRSPMLAPFIYGGYTF
TRBJ1-5 TRBV20-1 many NA CSAIEPAISNQPQHF
TRBJ1-2 TRBV2 few NA CASRGQDYGYTF
TRBJ2-3 TRBV3-1 many NA CASSQEVPTDTQYF
TRBJ1-2 TRBV6-1 many NA CASSEQGSDGYTF
TRBJ2-1 TRBV29-1 many NA CSVVPESSSYNEQFF
TRBJ2-7 TRBV2 many NA CASSEAGGAEQYF
TRBJ2-3 TRBV6-5 few NA CASSLDPTREEEDTQYF
TRBJ2-1 TRBV6-2/TRBV6-3 NA TRBD2 CASSSGLAGGLYNEQFF
TRBJ2-1 TRBV27 NA TRBD1 CASSARPTGYNEQFF
TRBJ2-7 TRBV29-1 many NA CSVPTERGLPYEQYF
TRBJ2-7 TRBV6-5 many TRBD2 CASSLAGGPTYEQYF
TRBJ2-3 TRBV4-3 NA TRBD2 CASSQLAGITDTQYF
TRBJ2-3 TRBV27 many NA CASSSRTDTQYF
TRBJ1-2 TRBV29-1 few NA CSVGGEANYGYTF
TRBJ1-2 TRBV2 few TRBD1 CASSYRTGKDLNYGYTF
TRBJ1-2 TRBV28 many TRBD1 CASSLSRQGWRNYGYTF
TRBJ1-5 TRBV11-2 few TRBD1 CASSPTDRNQPQHF
TRBJ2-7 TRBV7-2 NA NA CASSRTTPSYEQYF